The 14 T cell receptor beta chains below were found in one sample sequenced in a study of blood T cell repertoires in COVID-19. Sequencing used immunoSEQ multiplex PCR; TCRdb keeps in-frame clones, though not all of them. Of 650,000 to 800,000 clones in the sample, 90% are singletons; the top ten hold 0.2% to 0.3%. Sequenced material: peripheral blood. The receptor source for this set is a woman aged 18-29 years with acute or convalescent COVID-19.

The chain links TRBV27 to TRBJ2-7; D might be TRBD1 (6 bases). Germline V gene data show CDR1 as MNHEY and CDR2 as SMNVEV (reference sequence). This CDR3 is 14 amino acids long. Trimming cost V 3 bases and J 2 bases, with 11 bases left between them. The CDR3 sequence: CASSLARTAYEQYF. CDR3 bases: TGTGCCAGCAGTTTGGCGAGGACAGCCTACGAGCAGTACTTC.

This clone was counted a few times. The chain carries TRBV4-1 and TRBJ2-7; D unresolved. Deletions cut 0 bases from V and 5 bases from J, with 11 bases between. CDR1 and CDR2 from the germline V gene are MGHRA and YSYEKL. The CDR3 sequence is 14 residues long. CDR3 sequence (DNA): TGCGCCAGCAGCCAAGAATGGGCGCCCAACGAGCAGTACTTC. It codes for CASSQEWAPNEQYF.

The V call is TRBV19, the J call TRBJ1-5; TRBD1 might be the D (5 bases). V lost 2 bases and J 5 bases, leaving 13 bases between the germline ends. This CDR3 region has 15 residues. Per germline, CDR1 LNHDA and CDR2 SQIVND (reference sequence). The CDR3, as DNA: TGTGCCAGTAGTATAAGGGGAGGGAATGATCAGCCCCAGCATTTT. Amino acids: CASSIRGGNDQPQHF.

This clone appeared once. The chain employs TRBV30 and TRBJ2-7; 9 bases are shared with TRBD1. The CDR3 sequence is 13 residues long. V gave up 0 bases and J gave up 7 bases; unmatched junction bases: 4. Germline loops: CDR1 GTSNPN, CDR2 SVGIG (reference sequence). CDR3 sequence reads: CAWSVQGANEQYF. The CDR3 DNA reads as TGTGCCTGGAGTGTACAGGGGGCGAATGAGCAGTACTTC.

V usage is TRBV9 and J usage is TRBJ1-2; TRBD1 aligns across 8 bases. The CDR3 sequence is 14 residues long. The J segment lost 4 bases and the V segment lost 4 bases, leaving 6 bases of the junction unmatched. Per the germline V gene, CDR1 is SGDLS and CDR2 is YYNGEE. CDR3 region: CASSPGQGAYGYTF. CDR3 nucleotides: TGTGCCAGCAGCCCCGGACAGGGAGCCTATGGCTACACCTTC. Combining the CDR3 with reference TRBV9 and TRBJ1-2 gives the whole variable domain DSGVTQTPKHLITATGQRVTLRCSPRSGDLSVYWYQQSLDQGLQFLIQYYNGEERAKGNILERFSAQQFPDLHSELNLSSLELGDSALYFCASSPGQGAYGYTFGSGTRLTVV.

The chain couples TRBV4-3 to TRBJ2-7; 8 bases fit TRBD1. The CDR3 contains 15 residues. Losses at the gene ends were 0 bases for V and 1 base for J; bases not matched to a gene: 2. Per the germline V gene, CDR1 is LGHNA and CDR2 is YSLEER. The CDR3: CASSQDRTGSYEQYF. The DNA for the CDR3 is TGCGCCAGCAGCCAAGATAGGACAGGGTCCTACGAGCAGTACTTC.

V usage is TRBV6-5 and J usage is TRBJ2-3, with a weak D call TRBD1 (6 bases). With 7 bases removed from V and 6 bases from J, the gap between germline ends came to 14 bases. CDR3 length equals 13 residues. Germline V gene sequence: CDR1 MNHEY, CDR2 SVGAGI. The CDR3 sequence is CASKARGVDTQYF. The CDR3 DNA follows: TGTGCCAGCAAAGCCAGGGGCGTGGATACGCAGTATTTT.

The CDR3 loop reads CASRDRVGGYTF. The CDR3 DNA reads as TGTGCCAGCAGGGACAGGGTTGGCGGCTACACCTTC. The gene calls are TRBV9 and TRBJ1-2; 8 bases match TRBD1. Unmatched junction bases numbered 5, after V lost 5 bases and J lost 8 bases. Germline-derived CDR1 and CDR2 are SGDLS and YYNGEE. The CDR3 is 12 residues long.

The chain carries TRBV24-1 and TRBJ1-1; D is possibly TRBD1 (5 bases). The CDR3 length is 14 residues. V lost 9 bases and J lost 1, with 14 bases in between. CDR1 is KGHDR and CDR2 is SFDVKD in the germline V gene. The CDR3 protein is CATRGEETNTEAFF. The CDR3, as DNA: TGTGCCACCCGGGGGGAGGAGACGAACACTGAAGCTTTCTTT.

The rearrangement links TRBV6-2 or TRBV6-3 to TRBJ2-3; D call uncertain. V dropped 2 bases and J dropped 6 bases, with 12 bases sitting between them. CDR1 is MNHEY, CDR2 SVGEGT, per germline. The CDR3 loop spans 14 amino acids. The CDR3: CASSYGRTSDTQYF. DNA of the CDR3: TGTGCCAGCAGTTACGGGCGAACTTCTGATACGCAGTATTTT.

This chain connects TRBV9 to TRBJ1-1, with a tentative D call TRBD1 (6 bases). This CDR3 contains 15 residues. Trimming cost V 3 bases and J 9 bases, with 21 bases left between them. The V gene's germline CDR1 is SGDLS and CDR2 YYNGEE. Here the CDR3 reads CASSATNRDIRKAFF. DNA of the CDR3: TGTGCCAGCAGCGCGACAAACCGGGACATACGAAAAGCTTTCTTT.

This chain links TRBV7-8 with TRBJ2-2; a weak D match, TRBD2 (5 bases). Trimming shortened V by 4 bases and J by 5 bases, and 17 bases separated the two germline ends. The CDR3 contains 16 residues. Looked up from germline, CDR1 is SGHVS and CDR2 is FQNEAQ. The CDR3 bases are TGTGCCAGCAGCTCACTATCGGGGATGAGTACCGGGGAGCTGTTTTTT. It codes for CASSSLSGMSTGELFF.

This chain connects TRBV15 to TRBJ2-2; 9 positions match TRBD2. The CDR3 sequence is 18 residues long. Germline V CDR1 and CDR2: LNHNV, YYDKDF (reference sequence). Trimming took 1 base from V and 3 from J; bases not matched to a gene: 9. The CDR3 region has the DNA TGTGCCACCAGCAGAGTGACGACTAGCGGATACCACACCGGGGAGCTGTTTTTT. Protein sequence: CATSRVTTSGYHTGELFF.

The rearrangement joins TRBV6-6 to TRBJ2-7, with D maybe TRBD2 (6 bases). The CDR3 is 13 amino acids. Trimming stripped 6 bases from V and 3 bases from J, with 12 bases between. CDR1 is MNHNY and CDR2 is SVGAGI in the germline V gene (reference sequence). The CDR3 DNA is TGTGCCAGCAGCCTCGGGACTTTCTACGAGCAGTACTTC. Residues: CASSLGTFYEQYF.